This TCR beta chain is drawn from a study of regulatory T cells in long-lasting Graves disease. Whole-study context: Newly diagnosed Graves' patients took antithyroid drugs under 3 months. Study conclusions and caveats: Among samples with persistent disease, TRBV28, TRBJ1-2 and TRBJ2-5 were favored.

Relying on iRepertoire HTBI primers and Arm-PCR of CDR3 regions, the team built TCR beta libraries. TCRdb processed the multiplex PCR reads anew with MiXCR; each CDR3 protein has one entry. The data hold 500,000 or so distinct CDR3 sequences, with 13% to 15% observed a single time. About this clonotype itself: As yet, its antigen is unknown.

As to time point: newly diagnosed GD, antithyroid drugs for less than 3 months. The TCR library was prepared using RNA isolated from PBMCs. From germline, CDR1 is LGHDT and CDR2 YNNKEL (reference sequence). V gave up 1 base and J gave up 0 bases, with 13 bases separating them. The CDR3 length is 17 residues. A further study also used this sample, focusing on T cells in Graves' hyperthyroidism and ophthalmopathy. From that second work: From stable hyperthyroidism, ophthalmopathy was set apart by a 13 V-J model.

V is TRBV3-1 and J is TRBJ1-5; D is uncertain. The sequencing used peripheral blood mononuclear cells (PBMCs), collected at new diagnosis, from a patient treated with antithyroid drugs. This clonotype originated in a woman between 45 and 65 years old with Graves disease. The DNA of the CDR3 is TGTGCCAGCAGCCAAGCTGGTTGCTCTTATAGCAATCAGCCCCAGCATTTT. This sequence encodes CASSQAGCSYSNQPQHF. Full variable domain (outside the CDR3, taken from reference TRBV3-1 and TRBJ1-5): DTAVSQTPKYLVTQMGNDKSIKCEQNLGHDTMYWYKQDSKKFLKIMFSYNNKELIINETVPNRFSPKSPDKAHLNLHINSLELGDSAVYFCASSQAGCSYSNQPQHFGDGTRLSIL.